Reported below is one T cell receptor beta chain. Its antigen remains unidentified. The data are from a study of shared clonotypes between healthy human individuals. Assay: immunoSEQ multiplex PCR; the TCRdb copy retains only in-frame clones and omits some. This table holds 2 million to 2.5 million clones, 90% to 97% found once. Looked up from germline, CDR1 is SGHNT and CDR2 is YENEEA. V was pared by 5 bases and J by 5 bases, with 8 bases of the junction left unmatched. This CDR3 spans 15 amino acids. General study findings and limits: Generally, naive subsets came out with larger estimated richness than memory subsets.

This TCR was recovered from a man younger than 35 in good health. The sample comprised naive CD4+ T cells sorted from blood. As to subset: CD45RA+ positively selected. The chain has TRBV11-3 and TRBJ2-5; TRBD1 matches 10 bases. The CDR3 spells CASSRGDRGGETQYF. The CDR3 DNA follows: TGTGCCAGCAGCAGAGGGGACAGGGGAGGCGAGACCCAGTACTTC.